This TCR beta chain was captured in a study of cytomegalovirus exposure and HLA in healthy donors. A note on this clone: Its target is not known.

The PCR employed 60 Vbeta primers together with 13 Jbeta primers. As originally analysed: A later analysis counted 80 million or so unique TCR beta chains, some 12 million shared. Assay used: immunoSEQ multiplex PCR; TCRdb lists only in-frame clones, some missing. V and J calls and clone size follow that table, whereas D and trimming were derived from the DNA. The table has 180,000 or so clones, around 88% seen once; the top ten hold around 0.3%. Study-level points and caveats: Association with HLA alleles at 0.05 false discovery rate was found for 15,000 or so TCR beta sequences in a later analysis.

Healthy donors of bone marrow made up the group. Sequenced input: PBMCs. The receptor comes from a woman aged 25 to 39 in good health and CMV-seronegative.

The CDR3 sequence: CASRGRDTYQPQHF. The CDR3 nucleotides read TGTGCCAGCAGGGGAAGGGACACTTATCAGCCCCAGCATTTT. The V gene is TRBV28, the J gene TRBJ1-5; D may be TRBD1 (6 bases). The CDR3 is 14 amino acids. The germline V gene has CDR1 MDHEN and CDR2 SYDVKM. V was cut by 6 bases and J by 5 bases, with 14 bases left in between. The variable domain in full, completed from reference TRBV28 and TRBJ1-5, reads DVKVTQSSRYLVKRTGEKVFLECVQDMDHENMFWYRQDPGLGLRLIYFSYDVKMKEKGDIPEGYSVSREKKERFSLILESASTNQTSMYLCASRGRDTYQPQHFGDGTRLSIL.